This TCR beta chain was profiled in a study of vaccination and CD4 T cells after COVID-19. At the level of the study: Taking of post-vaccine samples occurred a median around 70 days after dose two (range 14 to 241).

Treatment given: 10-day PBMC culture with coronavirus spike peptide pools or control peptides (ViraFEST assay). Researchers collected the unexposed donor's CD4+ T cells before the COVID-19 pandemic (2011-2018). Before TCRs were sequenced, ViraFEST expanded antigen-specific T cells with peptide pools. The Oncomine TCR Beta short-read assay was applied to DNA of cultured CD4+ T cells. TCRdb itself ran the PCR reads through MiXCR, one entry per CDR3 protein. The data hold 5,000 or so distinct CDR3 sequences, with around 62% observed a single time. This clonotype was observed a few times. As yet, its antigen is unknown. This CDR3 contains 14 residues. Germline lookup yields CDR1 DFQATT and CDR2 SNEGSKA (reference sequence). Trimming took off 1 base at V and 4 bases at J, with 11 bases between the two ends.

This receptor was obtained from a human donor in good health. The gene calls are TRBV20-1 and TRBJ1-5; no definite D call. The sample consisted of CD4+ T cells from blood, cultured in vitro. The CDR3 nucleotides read TGCAGTGCTAGAGCGCACAGCTATAATCAGCCCCAGCATTTT. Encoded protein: CSARAHSYNQPQHF.